Sequencing of this T cell receptor (beta chain) was carried out in a study of T cells in Graves' hyperthyroidism and ophthalmopathy. Study-wide context: Peripheral blood draws took place at initial diagnosis, ahead of any treatment. Study-wide results and limits: In validation, the model predicted ophthalmopathy. These predictions came a median about 6.2 months before onset. Researchers found most expanded thyroid clonotypes above 0.001 in blood as well.

In its sample, this clonotype was seen many times. Its antigen is undetermined. Regions amplified from RNA transcripts were the TCR beta CDR3 regions. During a first-round RT-PCR of the TCR CDR3, the HTBI primer set was used. TCRdb passed the multiplex PCR reads through MiXCR, listing each CDR3 protein once. Among about 600,000 distinct CDR3 sequences listed, approximately 14% were seen once. CDR3 length: 16 residues. Germline CDR1 and CDR2: SEHNR and FQNEAQ (reference sequence). Germline trimming cut 5 bases from V and 2 bases from J; bases unmatched to any gene: 5. Diagnosing involved the use of clinical symptoms, serum thyroxine and TRAb, thyroid ultrasound and orbital computed tomography.

This TCR was sampled from a woman aged 50 to 60 with Graves' ophthalmopathy. The gene calls are TRBV7-9 and TRBJ2-7; 14 bases are a match to TRBD2. The sample consisted of blood. The CDR3 spells CASSRGLAGGAYEQYF. The CDR3 nucleotides read TGTGCCAGCAGCCGCGGACTAGCGGGAGGAGCCTACGAGCAGTACTTC. Based on the CDR3 plus reference TRBV7-9 and TRBJ2-7, the full variable domain is DTGVSQNPRHKITKRGQNVTFRCDPISEHNRLYWYRQTLGQGPEFLTYFQNEAQLEKSRLLSDRFSAERPKGSFSTLEIQRTEQGDSAMYLCASSRGLAGGAYEQYFGPGTRLTVT.